This T cell receptor (beta chain) appears in the sequencing data of a study of OX40 agonist ivuxolimab in advanced cancers. Germline lookup yields CDR1 MGHRA and CDR2 YSYEKL. Deletions cut 1 base from V and 4 bases from J, with 9 bases between. There are 14 residues in the CDR3. This table comes from immunoSEQ multiplex PCR, and its TCRdb copy is limited to in-frame clones, with some not included. In the table there are tens of thousands of clones, approximately 92% of which are singletons. The chain links TRBV4-1 to TRBJ2-3, with D possibly TRBD2 on 6 matching bases. This TCR was recovered from an adult with an advanced solid tumor such as melanoma, head and neck, liver or kidney cancer. Sequences were derived from CD4+ or CD8+ T cells sorted from blood, sampled in a trial of the OX40 agonist ivuxolimab. The CDR3 DNA is TGCGCCAGCAGCCAAGTTGGAGGGGCAGATACGCAGTATTTT. As protein: CASSQVGGADTQYF.